A single TCR beta chain is shown here with its context. Its antigen is not known. The J segment lost 2 bases and the V segment lost 3 bases, leaving 7 bases of the junction unmatched. CDR1 SGHTA and CDR2 FQGNSA come from the germline V gene. The CDR3 contains 16 residues. Naive CD4+ T cells were purified with Tregs depleted by CD25. Full-length variable regions came from constant-region reverse primers plus semi-nested Nested Universal Primer A PCR. TCRdb independently ran MiXCR on the 5' RACE reads; one entry per CDR3 protein. The top ten hold 2.1% of the sample, which has about 50,000 distinct CDR3 sequences, roughly 28% seen once. Overall study results and limits: Whole repertoires were not studied in the larger cohort, only one V-J beta rearrangement. Tumor Treg TCRs overlapped most with tumor naive CD4+ cells.

The chain uses TRBV7-2 and TRBJ1-2; 9 bases align to TRBD1. Sequencing was performed on naive CD4+ T cells sorted from blood. Subset reported: naive CD4+ T cells, CD4+CD45RA+CD25-. This receptor was identified in a female donor with breast cancer. The CDR3 protein is CASSLERTGANYGYTF. CDR3 coding DNA: TGTGCCAGCAGCTTGGAGAGGACAGGGGCCAACTATGGCTACACCTTC.